The clone carrying this T cell receptor beta chain was counted a few times. The time point: pre-sensitization, week 0. The treatment was: therapeutic diphenylcyclopropenone sensitization with weekly scalp DPC. This record belongs to a study of human T cells and chemical hapten exposure. The V gene end was trimmed by 4 bases and the J gene end by 7 bases; junction bases not matched to a gene: 3. This CDR3 is built from 14 residues. The germline CDR1 and CDR2 sequences are SEHNR and FQNEAQ (reference sequence). TCRdb re-derived calls from the RACE reads in MiXCR, one entry per CDR3 protein. Among 190,000 or so distinct CDR3 sequences listed, around 30% were seen once.

The chain combines TRBV7-9 with TRBJ1-6; 8 bases are shared with TRBD1. The clonotype originates from a woman between 25 and 40 years old with alopecia areata. Some clones in this sample may be carry-over from other donors' samples. Sequenced here: whole blood, sampled in connection with sensitization to the hapten diphenylcyclopropenone (DPC). The CDR3 nucleotides are TGTGCCAGCAGCTCGACAGGGGAAAATTCACCCCTCCACTTT. Residues: CASSSTGENSPLHF.